This TCR beta chain stems from a study of blood T cell repertoires in COVID-19. Sequencing was performed with immunoSEQ multiplex PCR; in TCRdb, only in-frame clones are kept and a portion is missing. The table includes 130,000 to 150,000 clones, 84% detected once. This clone was observed once. The CDR3 is made up of 13 amino acids. V lost 8 bases and J lost 3, with 16 bases in between. The germline gives CDR1 GTSNPN, CDR2 SVGIG (reference sequence). This clonotype was obtained from a woman aged 50 to 60 who had been exposed to COVID-19. Sequencing used PBMCs or T cells enriched from blood (not recorded which). The chain links TRBV30 to TRBJ1-2; tentatively, D is TRBD1 (5 bases). CDR3 loop: CAGPGVEDYGYTF. The CDR3 DNA reads TGTGCCGGGCCGGGGGTCGAGGACTATGGCTACACCTTC.